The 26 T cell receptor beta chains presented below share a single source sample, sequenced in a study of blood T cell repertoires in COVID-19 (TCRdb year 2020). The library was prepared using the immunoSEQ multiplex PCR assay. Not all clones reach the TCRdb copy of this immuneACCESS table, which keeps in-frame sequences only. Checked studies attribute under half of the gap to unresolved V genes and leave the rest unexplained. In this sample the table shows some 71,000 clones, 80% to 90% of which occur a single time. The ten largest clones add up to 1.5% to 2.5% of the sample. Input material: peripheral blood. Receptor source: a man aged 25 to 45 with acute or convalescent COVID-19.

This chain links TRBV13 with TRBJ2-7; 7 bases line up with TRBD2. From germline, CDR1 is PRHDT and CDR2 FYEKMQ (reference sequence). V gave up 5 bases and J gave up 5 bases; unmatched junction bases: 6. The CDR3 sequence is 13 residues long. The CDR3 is CASSPHGGDEQYV. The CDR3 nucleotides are TGTGCCAGCAGCCCACATGGGGGGGACGAGCAGTACGTC.

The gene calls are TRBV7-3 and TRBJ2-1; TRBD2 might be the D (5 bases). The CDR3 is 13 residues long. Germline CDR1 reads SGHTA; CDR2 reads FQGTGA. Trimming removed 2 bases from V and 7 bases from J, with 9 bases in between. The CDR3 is CASSLARGNEQFF. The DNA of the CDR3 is TGTGCCAGCAGCTTAGCTCGAGGGAATGAGCAGTTCTTC.

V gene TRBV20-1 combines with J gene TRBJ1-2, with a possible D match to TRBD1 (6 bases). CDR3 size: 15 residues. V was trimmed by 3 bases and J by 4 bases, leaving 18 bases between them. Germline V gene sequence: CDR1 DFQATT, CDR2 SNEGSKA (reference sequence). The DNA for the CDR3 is TGCAGTGCTAGTCAAGGGGGGGCCATCGGCTATGGCTACACCTTC. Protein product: CSASQGGAIGYGYTF.

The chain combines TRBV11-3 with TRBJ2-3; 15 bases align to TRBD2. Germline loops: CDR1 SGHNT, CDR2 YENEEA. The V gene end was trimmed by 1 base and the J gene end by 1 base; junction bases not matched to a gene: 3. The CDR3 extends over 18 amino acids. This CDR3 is CASSLGTSGGAGTDTQYF. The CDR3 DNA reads TGTGCCAGCAGCTTAGGGACTAGCGGGGGGGCCGGCACAGATACGCAGTATTTT.

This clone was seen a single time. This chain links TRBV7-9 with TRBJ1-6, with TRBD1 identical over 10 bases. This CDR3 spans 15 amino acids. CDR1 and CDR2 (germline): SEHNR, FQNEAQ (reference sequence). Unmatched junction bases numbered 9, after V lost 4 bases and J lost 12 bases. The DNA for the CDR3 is TGTGCCAGCAGCTCCTCCGGGACAGGGGTAAGACCCCTCCACTTT. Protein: CASSSSGTGVRPLHF. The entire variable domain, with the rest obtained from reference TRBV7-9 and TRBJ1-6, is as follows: DTGVSQNPRHKITKRGQNVTFRCDPISEHNRLYWYRQTLGQGPEFLTYFQNEAQLEKSRLLSDRFSAERPKGSFSTLEIQRTEQGDSAMYLCASSSSGTGVRPLHFGNGTRLTVT.

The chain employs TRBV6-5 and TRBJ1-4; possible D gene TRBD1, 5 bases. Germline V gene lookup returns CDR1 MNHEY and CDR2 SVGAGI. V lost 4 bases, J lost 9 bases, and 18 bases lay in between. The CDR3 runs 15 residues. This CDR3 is CASSSGLRQGKKLFF. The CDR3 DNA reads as TGTGCCAGCAGTTCGGGCCTACGGCAGGGTAAAAAACTGTTTTTT.

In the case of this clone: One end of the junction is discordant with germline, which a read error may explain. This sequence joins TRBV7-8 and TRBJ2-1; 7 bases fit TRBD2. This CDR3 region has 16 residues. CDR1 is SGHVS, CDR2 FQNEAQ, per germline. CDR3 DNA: TGTGCCAGCAGCTTGGTCCTAGCGGATGACTACAATGAACAGTTCTTC. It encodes CASSLVLADDYNEQFF.

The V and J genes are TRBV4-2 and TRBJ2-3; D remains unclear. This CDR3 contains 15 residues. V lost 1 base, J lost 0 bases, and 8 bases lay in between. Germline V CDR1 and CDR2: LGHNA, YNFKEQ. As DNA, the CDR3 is TGTGCCAGCAGCCAAGTCCCAGCGAGCACAGATACGCAGTATTTT. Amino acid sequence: CASSQVPASTDTQYF.

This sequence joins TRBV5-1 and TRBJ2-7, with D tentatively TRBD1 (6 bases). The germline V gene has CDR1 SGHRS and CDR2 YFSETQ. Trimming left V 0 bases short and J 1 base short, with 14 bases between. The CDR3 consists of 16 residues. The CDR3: CASSLGGVTGSYEQYF. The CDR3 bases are TGCGCCAGCAGCTTGGGGGGAGTAACAGGGTCCTACGAGCAGTACTTC.

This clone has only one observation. The CDR3 sequence: CASIDKQGKRTF. CDR3 bases: TGTGCCAGCATCGATAAACAGGGGAAACGCACCTTC. The chain combines TRBV4-2 with TRBJ1-2; the match to TRBD1 covers 7 bases. The ends lost 7 bases at V and 13 bases at J; junction bases unmatched: 12. Germline V CDR1 and CDR2: LGHNA, YNFKEQ. The CDR3 is made up of 12 amino acids.

The CDR3: CASSQEALRGGQETQYF. CDR3 DNA sequence: TGTGCCAGCAGCCAAGAGGCCTTGCGGGGGGGGCAAGAGACCCAGTACTTC. V is TRBV3-1 (or the pseudogene TRBV3-2) and J is TRBJ2-5; 9 nucleotides align to TRBD2. This CDR3 spans 17 amino acids. From germline, CDR1 is LGHDT and CDR2 YNNKEL (reference sequence). V gave up 0 bases and J gave up 2 bases; unmatched junction bases: 7.

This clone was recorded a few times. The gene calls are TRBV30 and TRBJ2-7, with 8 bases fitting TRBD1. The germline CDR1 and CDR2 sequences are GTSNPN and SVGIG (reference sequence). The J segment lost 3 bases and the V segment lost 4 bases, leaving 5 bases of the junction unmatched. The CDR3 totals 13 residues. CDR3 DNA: TGTGCCTGGACGACAGGGGCTATCTACGAGCAGTACTTC. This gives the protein CAWTTGAIYEQYF.

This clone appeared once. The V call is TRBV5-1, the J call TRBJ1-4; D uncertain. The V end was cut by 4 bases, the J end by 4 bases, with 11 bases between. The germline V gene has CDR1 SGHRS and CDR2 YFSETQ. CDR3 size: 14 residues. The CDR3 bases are TGCGCCAGCAGCCCGGAGGCCATTAATGAAAAACTGTTTTTT. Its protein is CASSPEAINEKLFF.

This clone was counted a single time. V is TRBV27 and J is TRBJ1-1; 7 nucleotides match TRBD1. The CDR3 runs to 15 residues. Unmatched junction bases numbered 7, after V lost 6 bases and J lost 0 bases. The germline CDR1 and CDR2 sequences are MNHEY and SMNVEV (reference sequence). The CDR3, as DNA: TGTGCCAGCAGAAGGACAGGACGTTTGAACACTGAAGCTTTCTTT. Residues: CASRRTGRLNTEAFF.

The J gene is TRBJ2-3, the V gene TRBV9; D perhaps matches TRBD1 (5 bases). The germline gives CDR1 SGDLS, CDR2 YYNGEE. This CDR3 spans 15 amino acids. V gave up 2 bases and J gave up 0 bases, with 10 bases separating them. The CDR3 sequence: CASSVGQGSTDTQYF. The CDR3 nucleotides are TGTGCCAGCAGCGTCGGGCAGGGCAGCACAGATACGCAGTATTTT.

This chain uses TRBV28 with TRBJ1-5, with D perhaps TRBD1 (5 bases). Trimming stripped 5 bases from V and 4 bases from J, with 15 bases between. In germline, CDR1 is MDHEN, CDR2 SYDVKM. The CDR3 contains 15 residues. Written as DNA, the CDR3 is TGTGCCAGCAGTGACTTGGACGGGGGAAATCAGCCCCAGCATTTT. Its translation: CASSDLDGGNQPQHF.

CDR3 nucleotides: TGCGCCAGCAGCTTAGATGGGTGGGCTGAAAAACTGTTTTTT. It encodes CASSLDGWAEKLFF. This sequence joins TRBV5-1 and TRBJ1-4, with unresolved D. This CDR3 is built from 14 residues. Germline CDR1 is SGHRS and CDR2 is YFSETQ. Trimming pared 2 bases from V and 7 bases from J, leaving 12 bases between.

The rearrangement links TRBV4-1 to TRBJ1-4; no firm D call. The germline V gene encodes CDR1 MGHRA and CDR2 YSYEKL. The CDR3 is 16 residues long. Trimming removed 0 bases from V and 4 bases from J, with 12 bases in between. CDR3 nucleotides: TGCGCCAGCAGCCAAGATAAAAGGGAGGGTAATGAAAAACTGTTTTTT. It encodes CASSQDKREGNEKLFF.

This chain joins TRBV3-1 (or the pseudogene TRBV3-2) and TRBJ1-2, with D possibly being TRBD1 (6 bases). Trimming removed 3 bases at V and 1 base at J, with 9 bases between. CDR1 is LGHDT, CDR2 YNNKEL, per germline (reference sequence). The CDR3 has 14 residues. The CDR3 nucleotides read TGTGCCAGCAGCCAGGGACACTTTAACTATGGCTACACCTTC. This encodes CASSQGHFNYGYTF.

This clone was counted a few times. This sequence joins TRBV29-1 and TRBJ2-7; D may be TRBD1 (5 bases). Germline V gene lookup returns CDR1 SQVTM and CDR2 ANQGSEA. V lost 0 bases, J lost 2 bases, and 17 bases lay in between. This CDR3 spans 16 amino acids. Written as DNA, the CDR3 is TGCAGCGTTGAAGATATGGGCAGGGTGGGGACCTACGAGCAGTACTTC. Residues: CSVEDMGRVGTYEQYF.

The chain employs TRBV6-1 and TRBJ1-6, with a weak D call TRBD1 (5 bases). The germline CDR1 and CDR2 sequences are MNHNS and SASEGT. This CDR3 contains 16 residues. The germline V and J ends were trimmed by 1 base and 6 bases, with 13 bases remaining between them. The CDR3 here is CASSEVFGQTNSPLHF. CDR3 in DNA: TGTGCCAGCAGTGAAGTATTTGGACAAACTAATTCACCCCTCCACTTT.

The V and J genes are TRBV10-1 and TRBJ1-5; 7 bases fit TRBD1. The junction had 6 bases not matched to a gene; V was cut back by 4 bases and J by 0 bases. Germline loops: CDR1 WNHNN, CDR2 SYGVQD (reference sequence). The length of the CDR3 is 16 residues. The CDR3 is CASSVRTGYSNQPQHF. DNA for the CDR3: TGCGCCAGCAGTGTAAGGACAGGTTATAGCAATCAGCCCCAGCATTTT.

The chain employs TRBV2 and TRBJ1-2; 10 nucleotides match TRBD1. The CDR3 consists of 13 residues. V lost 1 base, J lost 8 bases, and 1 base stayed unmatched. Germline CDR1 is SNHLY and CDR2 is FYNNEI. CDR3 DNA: TGTGCCAGCAGTGAAGAGACAGGGGGCGGCTACACCTTC. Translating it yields CASSEETGGGYTF. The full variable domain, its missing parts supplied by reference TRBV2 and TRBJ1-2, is EPEVTQTPSHQVTQMGQEVILRCVPISNHLYFYWYRQILGQKVEFLVSFYNNEISEKSEIFDDQFSVERPDGSNFTLKIRSTKLEDSAMYFCASSEETGGGYTFGSGTRLTVV.

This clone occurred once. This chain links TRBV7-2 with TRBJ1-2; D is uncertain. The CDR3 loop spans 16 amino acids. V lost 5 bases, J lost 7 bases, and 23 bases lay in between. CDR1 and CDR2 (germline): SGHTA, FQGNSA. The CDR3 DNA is TGTGCCAGCAGCCCCGACGGGATTCCACTTCGGAGTGGCTACACCTTC. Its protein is CASSPDGIPLRSGYTF.

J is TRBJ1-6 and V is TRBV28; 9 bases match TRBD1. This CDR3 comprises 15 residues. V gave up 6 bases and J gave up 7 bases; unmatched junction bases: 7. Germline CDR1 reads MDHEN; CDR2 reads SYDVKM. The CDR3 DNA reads TGTGCCAGCAGCCAAAACAGGGGGCGAAATTCACCCCTCCACTTT. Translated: CASSQNRGRNSPLHF.

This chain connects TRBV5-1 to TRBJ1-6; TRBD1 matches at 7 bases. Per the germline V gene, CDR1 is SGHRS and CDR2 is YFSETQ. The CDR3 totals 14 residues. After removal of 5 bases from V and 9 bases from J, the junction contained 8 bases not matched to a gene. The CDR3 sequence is CASRATGDISPLHF. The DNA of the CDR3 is TGCGCCAGCAGGGCAACAGGGGATATTTCACCCCTCCACTTT.